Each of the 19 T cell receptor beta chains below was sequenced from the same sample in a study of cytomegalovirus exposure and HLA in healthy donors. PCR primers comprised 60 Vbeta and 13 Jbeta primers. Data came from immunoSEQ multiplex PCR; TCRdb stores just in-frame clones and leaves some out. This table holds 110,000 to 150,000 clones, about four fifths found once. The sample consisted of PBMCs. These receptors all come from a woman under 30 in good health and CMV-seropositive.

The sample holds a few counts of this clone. DNA of the CDR3: TGTGCCAGCAGTCCCCCAAACAGGGATTCACCCCTCCACTTT. Translation: CASSPPNRDSPLHF. This sequence joins TRBV27 and TRBJ1-6; D is perhaps TRBD1 (6 bases). Deletions cut 5 bases from V and 8 bases from J, with 13 bases between. The CDR3 has 14 amino acids. Per germline, CDR1 MNHEY and CDR2 SMNVEV (reference sequence).

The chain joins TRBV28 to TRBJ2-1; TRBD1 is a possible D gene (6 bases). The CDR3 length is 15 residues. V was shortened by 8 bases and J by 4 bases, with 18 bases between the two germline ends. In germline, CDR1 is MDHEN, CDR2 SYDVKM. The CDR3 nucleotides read TGTGCCAGCGGAGGCACAGGGAGCCCGTACAATGAGCAGTTCTTC. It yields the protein CASGGTGSPYNEQFF.

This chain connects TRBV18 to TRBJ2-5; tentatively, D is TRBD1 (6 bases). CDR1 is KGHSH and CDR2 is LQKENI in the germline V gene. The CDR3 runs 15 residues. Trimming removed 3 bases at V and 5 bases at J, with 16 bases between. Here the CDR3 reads CASSPGNRVRETQYF. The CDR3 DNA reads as TGTGCCAGCTCACCGGGGAACAGGGTCAGGGAGACCCAGTACTTC.

CDR3 in DNA: TGTGCCAGCAGCTTAGAGGCCCAAGGGGGCCCTCCAACTAATGAAAAACTGTTTTTT. This codes for CASSLEAQGGPPTNEKLFF. The rearrangement joins TRBV11-2 to TRBJ1-4, with 7 bases lining up with TRBD1. The CDR3 covers 19 residues. Germline lookup yields CDR1 SGHAT and CDR2 FQNNGV. The junction had 10 bases not matched to a gene; V was cut back by 0 bases and J by 0 bases.

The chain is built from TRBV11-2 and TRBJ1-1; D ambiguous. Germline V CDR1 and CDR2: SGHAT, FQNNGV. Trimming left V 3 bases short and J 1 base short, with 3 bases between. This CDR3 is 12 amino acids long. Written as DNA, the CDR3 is TGTGCCAGCAGCTTTAAGAACACTGAAGCTTTCTTT. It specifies CASSFKNTEAFF.

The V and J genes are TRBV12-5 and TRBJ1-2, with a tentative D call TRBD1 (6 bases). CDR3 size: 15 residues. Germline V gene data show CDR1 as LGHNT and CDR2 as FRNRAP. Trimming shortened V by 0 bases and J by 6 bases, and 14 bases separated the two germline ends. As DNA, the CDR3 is TGTGCTAGTGGTTTGGTGGGGGACACGGGCGATGGCTACACCTTC. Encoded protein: CASGLVGDTGDGYTF.

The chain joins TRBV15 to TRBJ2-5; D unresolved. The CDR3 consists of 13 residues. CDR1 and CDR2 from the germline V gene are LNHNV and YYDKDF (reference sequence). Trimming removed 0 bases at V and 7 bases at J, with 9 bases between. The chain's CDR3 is CATSRDFEATQYF. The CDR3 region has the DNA TGTGCCACCAGCAGAGATTTCGAGGCGACCCAGTACTTC.

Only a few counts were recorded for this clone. The CDR3 DNA reads as TGCGCCAGCAGCTGGGGGACAGGACAGGCCCTAAACTATGGCTACACCTTC. Translation gives CASSWGTGQALNYGYTF. The V call is TRBV5-1, the J call TRBJ1-2, with TRBD1 identical over 8 bases. Germline lookup yields CDR1 SGHRS and CDR2 YFSETQ. The CDR3 is made up of 17 amino acids. J was trimmed by 2 bases and V by 3 bases; bases with no gene match: 12.

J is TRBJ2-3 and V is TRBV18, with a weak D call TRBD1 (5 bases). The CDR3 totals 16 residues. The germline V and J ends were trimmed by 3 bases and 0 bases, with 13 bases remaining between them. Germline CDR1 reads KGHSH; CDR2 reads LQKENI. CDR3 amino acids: CASSPEVGASTDTQYF. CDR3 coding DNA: TGTGCCAGCTCACCCGAGGTAGGGGCTAGCACAGATACGCAGTATTTT. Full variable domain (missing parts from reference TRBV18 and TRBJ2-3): NAGVMQNPRHLVRRRGQEARLRCSPMKGHSHVYWYRQLPEEGLKFMVYLQKENIIDESGMPKERFSAEFPKEGPSILRIQQVVRGDSAAYFCASSPEVGASTDTQYFGPGTRLTVL.

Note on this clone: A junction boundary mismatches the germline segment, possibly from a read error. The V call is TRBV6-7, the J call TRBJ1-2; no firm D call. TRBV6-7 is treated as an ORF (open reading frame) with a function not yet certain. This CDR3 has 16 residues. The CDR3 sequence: CASSYPPSVSHYGYTF. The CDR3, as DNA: TGTGCCAGCAGTTACCCCCCGTCTGTGTCCCACTACGGCTACACCTTC.

The CDR3 is CAWTEGSRSNQPQHF. CDR3 sequence (DNA): TGTGCCTGGACGGAGGGAAGCAGGAGCAATCAGCCCCAGCATTTT. This chain joins TRBV30 and TRBJ1-5; no firm D call. Germline V gene lookup returns CDR1 GTSNPN and CDR2 SVGIG (reference sequence). The length of the CDR3 is 15 residues. V lost 4 bases, J lost 1 base, and 14 bases lay in between.

CDR3 loop: CASSSGVKNTEAFF. The CDR3 nucleotides read TGCGCCAGCAGTTCAGGGGTTAAGAACACTGAAGCTTTCTTT. This chain uses TRBV4-3 with TRBJ1-1; TRBD1 is a possible D gene (6 bases). The CDR3 runs 14 residues. The germline gives CDR1 LGHNA, CDR2 YSLEER. Trimming left V 6 bases short and J 1 base short, with 12 bases between.

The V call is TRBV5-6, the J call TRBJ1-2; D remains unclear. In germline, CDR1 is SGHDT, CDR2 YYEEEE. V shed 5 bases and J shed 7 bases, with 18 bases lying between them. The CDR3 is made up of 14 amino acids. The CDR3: CASSTRASAGGYTF. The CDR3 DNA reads TGTGCCAGCAGTACGAGGGCCTCTGCGGGTGGCTACACCTTC.

The CDR3 DNA reads TGTGCCAGCAGCTCGGGGACAGTCCACAATGAAAAACTGTTTTTT. It yields the protein CASSSGTVHNEKLFF. V and J are TRBV7-9 and TRBJ1-4, with 7 bases that match TRBD1. This CDR3 is 15 amino acids long. Germline-derived CDR1 and CDR2 are SEHNR and FQNEAQ (reference sequence). J was trimmed by 5 bases and V by 4 bases; bases with no gene match: 7.

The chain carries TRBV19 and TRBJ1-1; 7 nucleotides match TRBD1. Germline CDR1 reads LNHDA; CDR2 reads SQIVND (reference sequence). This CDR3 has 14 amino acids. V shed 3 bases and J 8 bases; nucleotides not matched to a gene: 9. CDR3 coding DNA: TGTGCCAGTAGTATCAACAGGGGCCCAGGCGAAGCTTTCTTT. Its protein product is CASSINRGPGEAFF.

The CDR3 loop reads CASTQTGSNQPQHF. The CDR3 coding sequence is TGTGCCAGCACCCAAACAGGTAGCAATCAGCCCCAGCATTTT. The chain uses TRBV2 and TRBJ1-5, with a possible D match to TRBD1 (5 bases). This CDR3 is 14 amino acids long. Trimming pared 7 bases from V and 0 bases from J, leaving 10 bases between. From germline, CDR1 is SNHLY and CDR2 FYNNEI.

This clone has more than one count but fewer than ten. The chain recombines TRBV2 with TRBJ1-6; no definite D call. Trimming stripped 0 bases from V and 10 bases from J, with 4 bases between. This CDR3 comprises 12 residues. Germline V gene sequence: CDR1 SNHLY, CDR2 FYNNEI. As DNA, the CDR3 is TGTGCCAGCAGTGAAGCCCAGTCACCCCTCCACTTT. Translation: CASSEAQSPLHF.

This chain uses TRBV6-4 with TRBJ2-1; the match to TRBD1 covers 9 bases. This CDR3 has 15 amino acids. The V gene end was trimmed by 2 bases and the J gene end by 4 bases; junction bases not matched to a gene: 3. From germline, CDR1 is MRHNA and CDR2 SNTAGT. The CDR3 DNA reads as TGTGCCAGCAGTGACCCGGGACAGGGATACAATGAGCAGTTCTTC. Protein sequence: CASSDPGQGYNEQFF.

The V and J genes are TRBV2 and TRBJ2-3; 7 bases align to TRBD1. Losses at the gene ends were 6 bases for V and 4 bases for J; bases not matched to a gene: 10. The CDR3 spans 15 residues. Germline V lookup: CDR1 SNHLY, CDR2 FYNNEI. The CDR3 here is CASRPTGEYADTQYF. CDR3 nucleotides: TGTGCCAGCAGGCCAACAGGGGAGTATGCAGATACGCAGTATTTT.